The 2 T cell receptor beta chains below come from one sample, sequenced in a study of cytomegalovirus exposure and HLA in healthy donors. Vbeta (60) and Jbeta (13) primers were used in the PCR. Only in-frame clones appear in the TCRdb table, and some are missing; sequencing was by immunoSEQ multiplex PCR. In the table there are approximately 180,000 clones, around four fifths of which are singletons. Sequencing input: PBMCs. The source of these receptors is a woman aged 40 to 55 in good health and CMV-seronegative.

For the CDR3, the DNA is TGTGCCAGCAGTTATAGGGGGGGCGGGATATACAATGAGCAGTTCTTC. Amino acid sequence: CASSYRGGGIYNEQFF. The genes are TRBV27 and TRBJ2-1; possibly TRBD2 for D (7 bases). CDR3 length: 16 residues. V dropped 4 bases and J dropped 4 bases, with 17 bases sitting between them. CDR1 and CDR2 (germline): MNHEY, SMNVEV (reference sequence).

V gene TRBV15 combines with J gene TRBJ2-5; a weak D match, TRBD1 (6 bases). Trimming took 2 bases from V and 2 from J, leaving 15 bases between them. This CDR3 has 16 residues. Germline assignment: CDR1 LNHNV and CDR2 YYDKDF (reference sequence). The CDR3 nucleotides read TGTGCCACCAGCAGAAAAGTGGACAGCGATCAAGAGACCCAGTACTTC. It yields the protein CATSRKVDSDQETQYF.